The entry below describes one T cell receptor (beta chain). This specimen comes from a study of T cell changes during pregnancy in multiple sclerosis. Germline CDR1 reads MNHEY; CDR2 reads SVGAGI. V lost 4 bases to trimming and J lost 9 bases, with 13 bases between them. The CDR3 is made up of 12 amino acids. Assay used: immunoSEQ multiplex PCR; TCRdb lists only in-frame clones, some missing. The sample lists 55,000 to 70,000 clones, around nine tenths occurring once. The chain is built from TRBV6-5 and TRBJ2-7, with D perhaps TRBD1 (5 bases). The source material was peripheral blood, sampled in the third trimester of pregnancy. This clonotype was obtained from a female donor in good health, enrolled as a control in a pregnancy study. CDR3 sequence (DNA): TGTGCCAGCAGTTCCCCCCAAGGGGTGCAGTACTTC. Its protein product is CASSSPQGVQYF.